These T cell receptor beta chains were read from a single sample in a study of PD-L1 blockade in urothelial cancer. Generated by immunoSEQ multiplex PCR, the TCRdb table keeps only in-frame clones and is missing some. Seen here are some 97,000 clones, approximately 90% observed once, and the top ten hold approximately 0.88%. The sequencing used PBMCs, collected around atezolizumab (anti-PD-L1) treatment. The receptors stem from a woman of 80 years or more with urothelial cancer. Both conserved end residues are trimmed from each CDR3. The order of the fields is J gene, V gene, CDR3 protein.

>TRBJ2-2|TRBV5-1
ASSPASGVPRGELF
>TRBJ1-1|TRBV18
ASSPLDSANTEAF
>TRBJ1-2|TRBV7-9
ASGGSSNYGYT
>TRBJ2-7|TRBV5-1
ASSGGLGQGPYEQY
>TRBJ2-7|TRBV28
ASTLGGTRSYEQY
>TRBJ2-5|TRBV5-6
ASSLQGSGETQY
>TRBJ1-2|TRBV11-3
ASSLANTYTYGYT
>TRBJ2-1|TRBV2
ASSRSNEQF
>TRBJ1-4|TRBV10-1
ASSERSGTGQEKLF
>TRBJ2-5|TRBV7-9
ASSFPGTAQETQY